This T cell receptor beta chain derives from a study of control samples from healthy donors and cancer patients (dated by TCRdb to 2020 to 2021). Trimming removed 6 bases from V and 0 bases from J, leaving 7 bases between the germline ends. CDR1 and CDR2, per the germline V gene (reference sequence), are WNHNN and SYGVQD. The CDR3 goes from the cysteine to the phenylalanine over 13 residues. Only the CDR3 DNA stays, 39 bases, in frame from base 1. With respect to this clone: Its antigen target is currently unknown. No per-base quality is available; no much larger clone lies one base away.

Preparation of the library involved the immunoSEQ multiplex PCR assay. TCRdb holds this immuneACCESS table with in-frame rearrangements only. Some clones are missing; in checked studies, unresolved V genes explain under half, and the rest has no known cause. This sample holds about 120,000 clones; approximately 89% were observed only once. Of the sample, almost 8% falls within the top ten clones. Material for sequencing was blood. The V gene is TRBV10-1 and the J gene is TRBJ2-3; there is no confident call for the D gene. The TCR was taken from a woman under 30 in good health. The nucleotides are TGCGCCAGCAGCGAGGACAGCACAGATACGCAGTATTTT. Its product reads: CASSEDSTDTQYF.